The entry that follows covers one T cell receptor (beta chain) sequence. The antigen is unknown. A much larger clone lies one base from this, so it may be a read error. This CDR3 is built from 13 residues. The V end lost 5 bases, the J end lost 6 bases, and 11 bases lay between the germline ends. Germline CDR1 reads PRHDT; CDR2 reads FYEKMQ (reference sequence). The library came from three nested PCR rounds adapted from ARM-PCR protocols. TCRdb used MiXCR to reprocess the multiplex PCR reads, holding one entry per CDR3 protein. This sample has about 110,000 distinct CDR3 sequences, with under 65% found just once. This sample's RNA came from whole unsorted tissue. Distant lung tissue was collected more than 3 cm away from the tumor edge. This specimen comes from a study of tumor and adjacent non-tumor tissue in lung cancer. Study results and limitations: Tumor repertoires had a smaller top 100 clone share than normal lung. Patients with more diverse tumor TCRs had worse survival. Tumor tissue had significantly higher TCR diversity than normal lung.

The TCR comes from a man between 60 and 75 years old with non-small cell lung cancer. The V call is TRBV13, the J call TRBJ1-3; no reliable D call. Specimen: distant non-tumor lung tissue. The CDR3 protein is CASSLGRVNTIYF. For the CDR3, the DNA is TGTGCCAGCAGCCTGGGTCGCGTAAACACCATATATTTT. Full variable domain (rest looked up from reference TRBV13 and TRBJ1-3): AAGVIQSPRHLIKEKRETATLKCYPIPRHDTVYWYQQGPGQDPQFLISFYEKMQSDKGSIPDRFSAQQFSDYHSELNMSSLELGDSALYFCASSLGRVNTIYFGEGSWLTVV.